A selection of T cell receptor beta chains follows, all from one sample in a study of blood T cell repertoires in COVID-19. Clones were sequenced by immunoSEQ multiplex PCR, and TCRdb holds only the in-frame ones, with some missing. This repertoire shows approximately 280,000 clones, roughly nine tenths found once; its top ten account for roughly 2.6%. Sample: PBMCs or T cells enriched from blood (not recorded which). The source of these receptors is a woman between 18 and 29 years old who had recovered from COVID-19. The CDR3 runs from the conserved cysteine through the conserved F or W. D genes are given only for firm matches. Expanded clones get a size class; other rows say once, few or many, or leave the size out.

v_gene: TRBV15
abundance: .
j_gene: TRBJ1-4
d_gene: TRBD1
CDR3nt: TGTGCCACCAGCAGAGCAACAGGGGAGGAAAAACTGTTTTTT
CDR3aa: CATSRATGEEKLFF

v_gene: TRBV6-2/TRBV6-3
abundance: .
j_gene: TRBJ1-1
d_gene: .
CDR3nt: TGTGCCAGCAGTTACAGGGCGGGGGACTTCACTGAAGCTTTCTTT
CDR3aa: CASSYRAGDFTEAFF

v_gene: TRBV14
abundance: .
j_gene: TRBJ1-2
d_gene: .
CDR3nt: TGTGCCAGCAGCCAAGTTCGAGCCGCGGATGGCTACACCTTC
CDR3aa: CASSQVRAADGYTF

v_gene: TRBV11-3
abundance: .
j_gene: TRBJ2-3
d_gene: .
CDR3nt: TGTGCCAGCAGCTCCGGTGGACAGCCGAGCACAGATACGCAGTATTTT
CDR3aa: CASSSGGQPSTDTQYF

v_gene: TRBV25-1
abundance: .
j_gene: TRBJ1-2
d_gene: .
CDR3nt: TGTGCCAGCAGTGCAGGGGAGGGCTATGGCTACACCTTC
CDR3aa: CASSAGEGYGYTF

v_gene: TRBV6-1
abundance: .
j_gene: TRBJ2-7
d_gene: TRBD2
CDR3nt: TGTGCCAGCAGTGAAGCGCGGGCTAGCGGGCCCTCCGAGCAGTACTTC
CDR3aa: CASSEARASGPSEQYF

v_gene: TRBV3-1/TRBV3-2
abundance: once
j_gene: TRBJ2-5
d_gene: .
CDR3nt: TGTGCCAGCAGCCACCTAGCGTACCAAGAGACCCAGTACTTC
CDR3aa: CASSHLAYQETQYF

v_gene: TRBV7-8
abundance: .
j_gene: TRBJ1-1
d_gene: .
CDR3nt: TGTGCCAGCAGCTTAGGGTTCGAAGCGAACACTGAAGCTTTCTTT
CDR3aa: CASSLGFEANTEAFF

v_gene: TRBV19
abundance: .
j_gene: TRBJ1-2
d_gene: TRBD1
CDR3nt: TGTGCCAGTAGTACCGACAGGGGGTACGGCTACACCTTC
CDR3aa: CASSTDRGYGYTF

v_gene: TRBV5-1
abundance: .
j_gene: TRBJ1-1
d_gene: .
CDR3nt: TGCGCCAGCAGCTTGGGTCCCGTGAACACTGAAGCTTTCTTT
CDR3aa: CASSLGPVNTEAFF

v_gene: TRBV7-2
abundance: once
j_gene: TRBJ2-2
d_gene: .
CDR3nt: TGTGCCAGCAGCTTAAATGGTCGGACCGGGGAGCTGTTTTTT
CDR3aa: CASSLNGRTGELFF

v_gene: TRBV3-1/TRBV3-2
abundance: many
j_gene: TRBJ2-7
d_gene: TRBD1
CDR3nt: TGTGCCAGCAGCTATAACAGGGGAGAAGGGTACGAGCAGTACTTC
CDR3aa: CASSYNRGEGYEQYF

v_gene: TRBV6-2/TRBV6-3
abundance: .
j_gene: TRBJ2-5
d_gene: TRBD2
CDR3nt: TGTGCCAGCAGTGCCACCCTAGCGGGGGTCGGGGAGACCCAGTACTTC
CDR3aa: CASSATLAGVGETQYF

v_gene: TRBV30
abundance: .
j_gene: TRBJ1-6
d_gene: .
CDR3nt: TGTGCCTGGAAAAGACAGATGAATTCACCCCTCCACTTT
CDR3aa: CAWKRQMNSPLHF

v_gene: TRBV30
abundance: .
j_gene: TRBJ2-5
d_gene: .
CDR3nt: TGTGCCTGGAGTCCTTCCTGGGGGCGAGAGACCCAGTACTTC
CDR3aa: CAWSPSWGRETQYF

v_gene: TRBV27
abundance: .
j_gene: TRBJ2-7
d_gene: TRBD1
CDR3nt: TGTGCCAGTAGGGGGCATGGGGCTAGGGGGATCTACGAGCAGTACTTC
CDR3aa: CASRGHGARGIYEQYF

v_gene: TRBV30
abundance: .
j_gene: TRBJ2-1
d_gene: TRBD2
CDR3nt: TGTGCCTGGAGTACTAGCGGGGCCTCCTACAATGAGCAGTTCTTC
CDR3aa: CAWSTSGASYNEQFF

v_gene: TRBV7-2
abundance: once
j_gene: TRBJ1-1
d_gene: .
CDR3nt: TGTGCCAGCAGCCCACACAGGGCAGGGGACACTGAAGCTTTCTTT
CDR3aa: CASSPHRAGDTEAFF

v_gene: TRBV7-8
abundance: .
j_gene: TRBJ2-5
d_gene: .
CDR3nt: TGTGCCAGCAGCCCCCGTAGACAAGAGACCCAGTACTTC
CDR3aa: CASSPRRQETQYF

v_gene: TRBV7-9
abundance: .
j_gene: TRBJ2-1
d_gene: TRBD1
CDR3nt: TGTGCCAGCAGCCAGCCAGGGACAGAAAAGTACAATGAGCAGTTCTTC
CDR3aa: CASSQPGTEKYNEQFF

v_gene: TRBV7-9
abundance: .
j_gene: TRBJ2-3
d_gene: .
CDR3nt: TGTGCCAGCAGCTTCGTCTCGGGTTTTTTCACAGATACGCAGTATTTT
CDR3aa: CASSFVSGFFTDTQYF

v_gene: TRBV14
abundance: .
j_gene: TRBJ2-7
d_gene: .
CDR3nt: TGTGCCAGCAGCGGAGGACGGGGGTGGGCCTACGAGCAGTACTTC
CDR3aa: CASSGGRGWAYEQYF